The 21 T cell receptor beta chains reported below all come from one sample, sequenced in a study of Tregs in tolerant kidney transplant recipients. Mixed chimerism was transient after nonmyeloablative marrow transplants from related graft donors. Some clones are missing from TCRdb's copy, which holds only in-frame ones; the method was immunoSEQ multiplex PCR. The sample table sets out around 10,000 clones. The sequencing used CD8+ T cells from blood (PBMCs), collected 24 months after the transplant. The receptor set was obtained from a human patient who received a combined kidney and bone marrow transplant. Some T cells may originate from the graft donor.

Worth noting for this clone: The read finishes 3 residues shy of the CDR3 end, and the germline J gene is used to complete it. The chain carries TRBV11-2 and TRBJ2-7, with D maybe TRBD2 (5 bases). Germline V gene lookup returns CDR1 SGHAT and CDR2 FQNNGV. Trimming removed 1 base at V and 3 bases at J, with 13 bases between. CDR3 size: 15 residues. The covered CDR3 bases are TGTGCCAGCAGCTTAGGATCGGGCGGGTACTACGAG. The encoded protein is CASSLGSGGYYE. In full, the CDR3 is CASSLGSGGYYEQYF.

In regard to this clone: The read gets to within 3 residues of the CDR3 end, and the germline J gene fills in the rest. The chain couples TRBV30 to TRBJ1-1; tentative D call: TRBD1 (5 bases). This CDR3 has 11 amino acids. The germline CDR1 and CDR2 sequences are GTSNPN and SVGIG (reference sequence). CDR3 bases read: TGTGCCTGGAGTGTAATCCAGGGA. Translating it yields CAWSVIQG. The entire CDR3 is CAWSVIQGAFF.

A note on this clone: The read ends 3 residues before the CDR3 terminus; that terminus is restored from the germline J gene. The V gene is TRBV7-8, the J gene TRBJ2-3; 12 bases agree with TRBD2. This CDR3 region has 17 residues. V lost 5 bases, J lost 3 bases, and 9 bases stayed unmatched. Germline loops: CDR1 SGHVS, CDR2 FQNEAQ. The CDR3 DNA, read in part, is TGTGCCAGCAGCACACGACTAGCGGGAGTAGTAACAGATACG. Its protein is CASSTRLAGVVTDT. The CDR3 as a whole reads CASSTRLAGVVTDTQYF.

In regard to this clone: The read gets to within 3 residues of the CDR3 end, and the germline J gene fills in the rest. The genes are TRBV12-3 or TRBV12-4 and TRBJ1-1; 8 nucleotides line up with TRBD1. The CDR3 totals 14 residues. Trimming at V came to 5 bases and at J to 5 bases, leaving 7 bases not matched to a gene. The CDR3 loop reads CASSPTGGGTEAFF. CDR3 DNA, as far as it was read: TGTGCCAGCAGTCCTACAGGGGGAGGTACTGAA.

This chain's CDR3 is CASSDPGTANTEAFF. The sequenced part of the CDR3 DNA is TGTGCCAGCAGTGATCCCGGGACAGCCAACACTGAA. V and J are TRBV6-4 and TRBJ1-1; TRBD1 matches at 7 bases. Read sequence stops 3 residues before the CDR3 end, and the germline J gene provides the missing end. Germline V lookup: CDR1 MRHNA, CDR2 SNTAGT. This CDR3 spans 15 amino acids. After removal of 3 bases from V and 2 bases from J, the junction contained 6 bases not matched to a gene.

Notes on this clone: Read coverage stops 3 residues before the CDR3 terminus; the germline J gene supplies the remainder. The chain employs TRBV5-1 and TRBJ2-3; 14 nucleotides agree with TRBD2. V shed 4 bases and J 4 bases; nucleotides not matched to a gene: 5. Germline V gene lookup returns CDR1 SGHRS and CDR2 YFSETQ. The CDR3 runs to 16 residues. The CDR3 sequence is CASSPGLAGESDTQYF. The DNA read from the CDR3 is TGCGCCAGCAGCCCGGGACTAGCGGGAGAGTCAGATACG.

As to this clone: With the read ending 3 residues before the CDR3 end, the germline J gene is used to fill in that end. The chain recombines TRBV7-9 with TRBJ2-7, with 7 bases matching TRBD1. The trim removed 1 base at V and 3 bases at J, leaving 3 bases unmatched. Germline V gene data show CDR1 as SEHNR and CDR2 as FQNEAQ (reference sequence). This CDR3 has 14 amino acids. Here the CDR3 reads CASSLGGQNYEQYF. CDR3 DNA, as far as it was read: TGTGCCAGCAGCTTAGGGGGACAGAACTACGAG.

Concerning this clone itself: The read terminates 3 residues ahead of where the CDR3 ends, so the germline J gene completes it. The J gene is TRBJ2-5, the V gene TRBV7-9, with 7 bases fitting TRBD1. The CDR3 is made up of 15 amino acids. Trimming removed 5 bases from V and 1 base from J; junction bases left unmatched: 7. Germline CDR1 is SEHNR and CDR2 is FQNEAQ (reference sequence). The CDR3 spells CASSGPGTAQETQYF. The CDR3 bases that were read are TGTGCCAGCAGCGGCCCAGGGACAGCCCAAGAGACC.

On this clone itself: The read halts 3 residues ahead of the CDR3 end, with the missing end drawn from the germline J gene. This chain connects TRBV5-1 to TRBJ1-1; possible D gene TRBD1, 5 bases. V lost 4 bases, J lost 1 base, and 8 bases lay in between. Germline CDR1 reads SGHRS; CDR2 reads YFSETQ. The CDR3 is made up of 13 amino acids. CDR3 in amino acids: CASSVDRNTEAFF. The CDR3 DNA, read in part, is TGCGCCAGCAGCGTAGACAGGAACACTGAA.

Notes on this clone: From the germline J gene comes the end of the CDR3, since the read stops 3 residues before it. The V gene is TRBV5-1, the J gene TRBJ2-3; 14 bases are shared with TRBD2. Unmatched junction bases numbered 4, after V lost 1 base and J lost 0 bases. The CDR3 covers 18 residues. Per the germline V gene, CDR1 is SGHRS and CDR2 is YFSETQ. CDR3 DNA (partial): TGCGCCAGCAGCTTGCGGACTAGCGGGAGGCTCAGCACAGATACG. It codes for CASSLRTSGRLSTDT. The entire CDR3 sequence reads CASSLRTSGRLSTDTQYF.

As to this clone: The CDR3 is cut off 3 residues early in the read; its end comes from the germline J gene. The chain uses TRBV29-1 and TRBJ2-2, with D maybe TRBD2 (5 bases). With 7 bases removed from V and 5 bases from J, the gap between germline ends came to 11 bases. Germline V gives CDR1 SQVTM, CDR2 ANQGSEA. This CDR3 comprises 12 residues. CDR3 bases read: TGCAGCGGTACGGACTGGACCGGGGAG. The encoded protein is CSGTDWTGE. The full CDR3 sequence reads CSGTDWTGELFF.

Note on this clone: The CDR3 extends 3 residues past the end of the read, so its final part is completed from the germline J gene. V and J are TRBV30 and TRBJ1-5; 11 bases map to TRBD1. Germline CDR1 reads GTSNPN; CDR2 reads SVGIG (reference sequence). The CDR3 is 16 residues long. Unmatched junction bases numbered 4, after V lost 3 bases and J lost 0 bases. CDR3 DNA, as far as it was read: TGTGCCTGGAGAAGAGGGACAGGGGGTAGCAATCAGCCC. It codes for CAWRRGTGGSNQP. The full CDR3 sequence reads CAWRRGTGGSNQPQHF.

To note about this clone: Other DNA sequences of this sample code for an identical CDR3. The CDR3 is CASSILGGAENEQFF. CDR3 bases read: TGTGCCAGTAGTATTTTGGGGGGAGCTGAAAATGAG. The chain is built from TRBV19 and TRBJ2-1; weak D call: TRBD2 (6 bases). The read terminates 3 residues before the CDR3 end, so the remaining end is supplied by the germline J gene. Trimming removed 3 bases at V and 7 bases at J, with 16 bases between. The CDR3 contains 15 residues. Germline V gives CDR1 LNHDA, CDR2 SQIVND (reference sequence).

As to this clone: From the germline J gene comes the end of the CDR3, since the read stops 3 residues before it. This chain uses TRBV6-2 or TRBV6-3 with TRBJ2-2; TRBD2 aligns across 7 bases. The V gene end was trimmed by 2 bases and the J gene end by 4 bases; junction bases not matched to a gene: 4. Germline CDR1 is MNHEY and CDR2 is SVGEGT. The CDR3 spans 15 residues. CDR3 sequence: CASSYVLAVTGELFF. The part of the CDR3 DNA that was read is TGTGCCAGCAGTTACGTGCTAGCGGTCACCGGGGAG.

The sequenced CDR3 bases are TGTGCCAGCAGTGGGGTTTCGCGGGATCGCTACGAG. It encodes CASSGVSRDRYE. In full, the CDR3 is CASSGVSRDRYEQYF. V and J are TRBV6-2 or TRBV6-3 and TRBJ2-7; D might be TRBD2 (6 bases). The read ends 3 residues shy of where the CDR3 ends; the end is completed using the germline J gene. The CDR3 totals 15 residues. Trimming stripped 5 bases from V and 3 bases from J, with 17 bases between. CDR1 and CDR2 (germline): MNHEY, SVGEGT.

About this clone itself: Coverage ceases 3 residues before the CDR3 finishes, and the germline J gene fills in the end. This chain uses TRBV12-5 with TRBJ2-5; D is possibly TRBD1 (6 bases). V was pared by 3 bases and J by 3 bases, with 8 bases between. The CDR3 runs 13 residues. Germline V gene data show CDR1 as LGHNT and CDR2 as FRNRAP. CDR3 loop: CASGLYREETQYF. CDR3 DNA, as far as it was read: TGTGCTAGTGGTTTATACAGGGAAGAGACC.

As concerns this clone: With the read ending 3 residues before the CDR3 end, the germline J gene is used to fill in that end. The V gene is TRBV20-1, the J gene TRBJ2-2; TRBD2 matches at 11 bases. The junction had 7 bases not matched to a gene; V was cut back by 4 bases and J by 6 bases. The CDR3 has 15 amino acids. Germline CDR1 and CDR2: DFQATT and SNEGSKA (reference sequence). The CDR3 bases that were read are TGCAGTGCTATAACTAGCGGGAGTATCGCCGGGGAG. Translation: CSAITSGSIAGE. The CDR3 in full is CSAITSGSIAGELFF.

About this clone itself: Coverage ceases 3 residues before the CDR3 finishes, and the germline J gene fills in the end. The chain combines TRBV7-9 with TRBJ2-5; D is uncertain. CDR3 length: 15 amino acids. V dropped 5 bases and J dropped 3 bases, with 16 bases sitting between them. CDR1 and CDR2 from the germline V gene are SEHNR and FQNEAQ (reference sequence). This CDR3 reads CASSHRAYPEETQYF. CDR3 DNA (partial): TGTGCCAGCAGCCATAGGGCGTATCCCGAAGAGACC.

In regard to this clone: The read halts 3 residues ahead of the CDR3 end, with the missing end drawn from the germline J gene. The V and J genes are TRBV19 and TRBJ2-5, with TRBD1 matching 8 bases. V was clipped by 5 bases and J by 2 bases; unmatched bases: 4. Looked up from germline, CDR1 is LNHDA and CDR2 is SQIVND (reference sequence). The CDR3 covers 14 residues. The CDR3 sequence is CASSATGVQETQYF. Partial CDR3 DNA: TGTGCCAGTAGTGCGACAGGGGTTCAAGAGACC.

Note on this clone: The CDR3 end lies 3 residues beyond the end of the read and is filled in from the germline J gene. The chain links TRBV30 to TRBJ2-1; D unresolved. V was pared by 1 base and J by 8 bases, with 9 bases between. The length of the CDR3 is 12 residues. Germline lookup yields CDR1 GTSNPN and CDR2 SVGIG (reference sequence). CDR3 bases read: TGTGCCTGGAGTGAACTATTCGATGAG. This codes for CAWSELFDE. The entire CDR3 sequence reads CAWSELFDEQFF.

On this clone itself: Read data end 3 residues before the CDR3 end; the end is taken from the germline J gene. The gene calls are TRBV2 and TRBJ1-1; TRBD1 aligns across 8 bases. Germline assignment: CDR1 SNHLY and CDR2 FYNNEI. V dropped 1 base and J dropped 3; count of bases not matched to a gene: 10. This CDR3 is built from 17 residues. CDR3 DNA (partial): TGTGCCAGCAGTGAAGGGCCCTGGACAGGGACGGACACTGAA. The encoded protein is CASSEGPWTGTDTE. In full, the CDR3 reads CASSEGPWTGTDTEAFF.